This T cell receptor beta chain was obtained from a study of T cell responses to AZD1222 COVID-19 vaccine. Notes on the study in general: None of the repertoires were sampled until the peak T cell response had passed.

Assay used: immunoSEQ multiplex PCR; TCRdb lists only in-frame clones, some missing. Counted here are fewer than 200,000 clones, almost 95% occurring once; the ten biggest clones make up about 10%. As to this clone: Antigen unknown.

This TCR was sampled from an adult in good health. Here the sequenced sample was peripheral blood, taken on day 0 of AZD1222 vaccination.

This CDR3 reads CASGLTVKRGYTF. CDR3 DNA: TGTGCCAGCGGCTTGACAGTAAAAAGGGGCTACACCTTC. V gene TRBV28 combines with J gene TRBJ1-2, with D maybe TRBD1 (5 bases). V dropped 8 bases and J dropped 8 bases, with 18 bases sitting between them. This CDR3 spans 13 amino acids. The germline V gene encodes CDR1 MDHEN and CDR2 SYDVKM.